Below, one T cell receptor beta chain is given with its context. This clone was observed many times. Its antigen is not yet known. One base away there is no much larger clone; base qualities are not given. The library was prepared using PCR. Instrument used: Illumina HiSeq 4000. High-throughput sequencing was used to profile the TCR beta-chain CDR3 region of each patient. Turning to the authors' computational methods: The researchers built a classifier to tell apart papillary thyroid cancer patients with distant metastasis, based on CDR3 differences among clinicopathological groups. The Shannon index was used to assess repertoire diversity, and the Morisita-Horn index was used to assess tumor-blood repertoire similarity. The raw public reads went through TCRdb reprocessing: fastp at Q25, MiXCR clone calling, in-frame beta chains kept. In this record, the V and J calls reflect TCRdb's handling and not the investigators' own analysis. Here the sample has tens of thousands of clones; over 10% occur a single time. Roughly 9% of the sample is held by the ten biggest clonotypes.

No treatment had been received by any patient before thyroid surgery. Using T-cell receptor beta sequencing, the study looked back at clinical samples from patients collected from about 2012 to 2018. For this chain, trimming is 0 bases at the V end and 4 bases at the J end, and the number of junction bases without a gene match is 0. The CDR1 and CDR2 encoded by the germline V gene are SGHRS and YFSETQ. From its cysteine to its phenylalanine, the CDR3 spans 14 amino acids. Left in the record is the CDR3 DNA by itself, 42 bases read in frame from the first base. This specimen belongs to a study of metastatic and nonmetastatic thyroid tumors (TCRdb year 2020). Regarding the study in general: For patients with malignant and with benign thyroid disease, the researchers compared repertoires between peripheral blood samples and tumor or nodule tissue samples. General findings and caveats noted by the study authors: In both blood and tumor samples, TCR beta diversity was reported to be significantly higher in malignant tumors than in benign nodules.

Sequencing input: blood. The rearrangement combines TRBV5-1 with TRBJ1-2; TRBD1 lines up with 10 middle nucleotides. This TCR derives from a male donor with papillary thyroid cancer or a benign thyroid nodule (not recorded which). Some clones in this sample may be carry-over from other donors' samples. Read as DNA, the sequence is TGCGCCAGCAGCTTGGGACAGGGGGCCTATGGCTACACCTTC. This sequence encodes CASSLGQGAYGYTF.